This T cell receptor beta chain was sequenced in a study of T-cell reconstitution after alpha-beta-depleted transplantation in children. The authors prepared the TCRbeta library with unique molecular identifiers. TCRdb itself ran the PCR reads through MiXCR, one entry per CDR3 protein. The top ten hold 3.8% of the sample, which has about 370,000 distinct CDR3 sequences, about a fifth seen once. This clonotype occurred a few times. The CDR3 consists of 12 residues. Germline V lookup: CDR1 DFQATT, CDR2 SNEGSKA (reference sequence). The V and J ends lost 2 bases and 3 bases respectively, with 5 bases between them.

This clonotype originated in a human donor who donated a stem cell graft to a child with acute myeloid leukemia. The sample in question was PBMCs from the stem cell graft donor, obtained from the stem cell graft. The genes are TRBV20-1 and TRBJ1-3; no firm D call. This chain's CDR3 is CSARLGGNTIYF. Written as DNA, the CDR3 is TGCAGTGCTAGATTGGGTGGAAACACCATATATTTT.